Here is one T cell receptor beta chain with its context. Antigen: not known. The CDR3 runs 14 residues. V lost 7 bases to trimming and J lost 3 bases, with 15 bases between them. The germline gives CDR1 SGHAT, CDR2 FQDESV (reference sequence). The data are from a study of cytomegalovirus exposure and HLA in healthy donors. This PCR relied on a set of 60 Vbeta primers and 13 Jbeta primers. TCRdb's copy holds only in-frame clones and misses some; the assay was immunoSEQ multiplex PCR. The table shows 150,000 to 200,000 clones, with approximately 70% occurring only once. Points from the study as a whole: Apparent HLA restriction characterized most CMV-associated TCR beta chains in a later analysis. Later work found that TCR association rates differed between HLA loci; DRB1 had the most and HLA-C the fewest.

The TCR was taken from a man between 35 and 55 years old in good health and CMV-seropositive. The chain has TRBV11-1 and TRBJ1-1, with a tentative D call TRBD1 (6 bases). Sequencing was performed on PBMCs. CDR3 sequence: CASKGDTHYTEAFF. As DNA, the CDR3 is TGTGCCAGCAAAGGGGACACACACTACACTGAAGCTTTCTTT.